Shown below are 32 T cell receptor beta chains from a single sample sequenced in a study of T cell responses to AZD1222 COVID-19 vaccine. Profiling relied on immunoSEQ multiplex PCR, and the TCRdb table lists in-frame clones only, not all of them. The sample gives 130,000 to 150,000 clones, 91% of which show up once; approximately 5.3% is in the top ten. Source: peripheral blood, taken on day 0 of AZD1222 vaccination. These receptors all come from an adult in good health.

Turning to this clone: Germline and junction disagree at one end, which may indicate a read error. The chain combines TRBV3-1 (or the pseudogene TRBV3-2) with TRBJ2-7; 11 bases are shared with TRBD2. This CDR3 is built from 17 residues. Germline assignment: CDR1 LGHDT and CDR2 YNNKEL (reference sequence). This CDR3 reads CASNQEVTLAGEGEQYF. CDR3 bases: TGTGCCAGCAACCAAGAGGTAACACTAGCGGGAGAAGGTGAGCAGTACTTC.

The chain employs TRBV5-4 and TRBJ2-7; 7 bases map to TRBD1. The CDR3 consists of 15 residues. Germline V gene data show CDR1 as SGHNT and CDR2 as YYREEE (reference sequence). V dropped 3 bases and J dropped 3; count of bases not matched to a gene: 9. CDR3 sequence reads: CASSSSRDRGYEQYF. The CDR3 DNA sequence: TGTGCCAGCAGCTCAAGCCGGGACAGAGGCTACGAGCAGTACTTC.

The genes are TRBV15 and TRBJ2-7; D is ambiguous. In germline, CDR1 is LNHNV, CDR2 YYDKDF (reference sequence). The length of the CDR3 is 15 residues. The germline V and J ends were trimmed by 0 bases and 0 bases, with 9 bases remaining between them. CDR3 loop: CATSREVGTSYEQYF. Here the CDR3 DNA reads TGTGCCACCAGCAGAGAAGTAGGAACCTCCTACGAGCAGTACTTC. Combining the CDR3 with reference TRBV15 and TRBJ2-7 gives the whole variable domain DAMVIQNPRYQVTQFGKPVTLSCSQTLNHNVMYWYQQKSSQAPKLLFHYYDKDFNNEADTPDNFQSRRPNTSFCFLDIRSPGLGDTAMYLCATSREVGTSYEQYFGPGTRLTVT.

This chain joins TRBV4-3 and TRBJ2-7; no definite D call. The germline CDR1 and CDR2 sequences are LGHNA and YSLEER. This CDR3 comprises 13 residues. V was clipped by 3 bases and J by 4 bases, with 10 bases between them. In nucleotides, the CDR3 is TGCGCCAGCAGCCAGGGTGTTGGGTACGAGCAGTACTTC. Translating it yields CASSQGVGYEQYF.

The CDR3: CALRGGAHGYTF. The CDR3 coding sequence is TGTGCCCTGAGGGGGGGCGCCCATGGCTACACCTTC. The gene calls are TRBV19 and TRBJ1-2, with TRBD1 as a possible D gene (6 bases). Germline assignment: CDR1 LNHDA and CDR2 SQIVND (reference sequence). Trimming took off 11 bases at V and 6 bases at J, with 16 bases between the two ends. The CDR3 consists of 12 residues.

The rearrangement joins TRBV28 to TRBJ2-1; D may be TRBD2 (6 bases). Per germline, CDR1 MDHEN and CDR2 SYDVKM. The CDR3 runs to 16 residues. The V end lost 7 bases, the J end lost 3 bases, and 19 bases lay between the germline ends. DNA of the CDR3: TGTGCCAGCATTACTAGCTCGGACCCTAGCTACAATGAGCAGTTCTTC. Translating it yields CASITSSDPSYNEQFF. The full variable domain, completed using reference TRBV28 and TRBJ2-1, is DVKVTQSSRYLVKRTGEKVFLECVQDMDHENMFWYRQDPGLGLRLIYFSYDVKMKEKGDIPEGYSVSREKKERFSLILESASTNQTSMYLCASITSSDPSYNEQFFGPGTRLTVL.

The J gene is TRBJ1-3, the V gene TRBV27; perhaps TRBD1 as D (5 bases). V lost 2 bases and J lost 2, with 7 bases in between. The CDR3 is 14 amino acids. Germline V lookup: CDR1 MNHEY, CDR2 SMNVEV (reference sequence). CDR3 sequence (DNA): TGTGCCAGCAGTTTACGGGGGACTGGAAACACCATATATTTT. Its translation is CASSLRGTGNTIYF.

The CDR3 DNA reads as TGTGCCAGCAGCATGGAGGGACAGGGGGTCCACTACAATGAGCAGTTCTTC. It codes for CASSMEGQGVHYNEQFF. This chain uses TRBV21-1 with TRBJ2-1; the table's TRBD1 call for D was not verified on the DNA. TRBV21-1 is a listed pseudogene. CDR3 length: 17 amino acids.

The chain has TRBV29-1 and TRBJ2-2; D is unclear. CDR1 SQVTM and CDR2 ANQGSEA come from the germline V gene. The CDR3 contains 13 residues. The germline V and J ends were trimmed by 3 bases and 1 base, with 6 bases remaining between them. The CDR3 bases are TGCAGCGTTGATGGCGGGAACACCGGGGAGCTGTTTTTT. This translates into CSVDGGNTGELFF.

The genes are TRBV5-5 and TRBJ1-2; TRBD1 agrees at 7 bases. In germline, CDR1 is SGHKS, CDR2 YYEKEE (reference sequence). After removal of 0 bases from V and 4 bases from J, the junction contained 9 bases not matched to a gene. This CDR3 is 16 amino acids long. This CDR3 is CASSLVWGTESYGYTF. CDR3 sequence (DNA): TGTGCCAGCAGCTTGGTCTGGGGGACAGAGAGCTATGGCTACACCTTC.

V and J are TRBV5-1 and TRBJ2-7, with 11 bases lining up with TRBD2. Germline V gene lookup returns CDR1 SGHRS and CDR2 YFSETQ. There are 16 residues in the CDR3. Unmatched junction bases numbered 4, after V lost 0 bases and J lost 2 bases. The CDR3 sequence is CASSLDPLAGAYEQYF. The CDR3 DNA sequence: TGCGCCAGCAGCTTGGACCCACTAGCGGGAGCCTACGAGCAGTACTTC.

The chain is built from TRBV19 and TRBJ1-5; a weak D match, TRBD1 (6 bases). The germline CDR1 and CDR2 sequences are LNHDA and SQIVND (reference sequence). This CDR3 comprises 15 residues. V was pared by 5 bases and J by 2 bases, with 13 bases between. CDR3 in DNA: TGTGCCAGTAGTCAAGCAGGGGTGGGCAATCAGCCCCAGCATTTT. Translating it yields CASSQAGVGNQPQHF.

The V call is TRBV9, the J call TRBJ1-2; D is unclear. V lost 0 bases to trimming and J lost 3 bases, with 6 bases between them. Germline-derived CDR1 and CDR2 are SGDLS and YYNGEE. The CDR3 has 13 amino acids. The CDR3 loop reads CASSVEADYGYTF. CDR3 bases: TGTGCCAGCAGCGTAGAGGCTGACTATGGCTACACCTTC. Full variable domain (outside the CDR3, taken from reference TRBV9 and TRBJ1-2): DSGVTQTPKHLITATGQRVTLRCSPRSGDLSVYWYQQSLDQGLQFLIQYYNGEERAKGNILERFSAQQFPDLHSELNLSSLELGDSALYFCASSVEADYGYTFGSGTRLTVV.

The chain is built from TRBV3-1 (or the pseudogene TRBV3-2) and TRBJ2-1; no definite D call. With 0 bases removed from V and 0 bases from J, the gap between germline ends came to 12 bases. The CDR3 spans 17 residues. CDR1 is LGHDT, CDR2 YNNKEL, per germline (reference sequence). The CDR3 DNA is TGTGCCAGCAGCCAAGATAAGGGCTCGAGCTCCTACAATGAGCAGTTCTTC. It specifies CASSQDKGSSSYNEQFF.

The rearrangement links TRBV3-1 (or the pseudogene TRBV3-2) to TRBJ2-1; the match to TRBD2 covers 12 bases. Looked up from germline, CDR1 is LGHDT and CDR2 is YNNKEL (reference sequence). This CDR3 region has 17 residues. V lost 0 bases to trimming and J lost 6 bases; unmatched junction nucleotides: 6. In nucleotides, the CDR3 is TGTGCCAGCAGCCAAGAGTCTAGCGGGAGGGTCTTCAATGAGCAGTTCTTC. Translating it yields CASSQESSGRVFNEQFF.

This chain uses TRBV3-1 (or the pseudogene TRBV3-2) with TRBJ2-3; D call uncertain. This CDR3 spans 16 amino acids. Between the trimmed V and J ends, which lost 0 bases and 5 bases, there was a span of 15 bases. Germline V gives CDR1 LGHDT, CDR2 YNNKEL (reference sequence). The CDR3 here is CASSQDRKPPGDTQYF. In DNA form, the CDR3 reads TGTGCCAGCAGCCAAGACCGGAAACCCCCGGGAGATACGCAGTATTTT.

The chain combines TRBV4-3 with TRBJ1-2; D is perhaps TRBD1 (6 bases). Germline CDR1 LGHNA, CDR2 YSLEER. The CDR3 spans 15 residues. V was trimmed by 3 bases and J by 4 bases, leaving 15 bases between them. The CDR3 sequence is CASSQDPDSFYGYTF. The CDR3 bases are TGCGCCAGCAGCCAGGACCCGGACAGTTTCTATGGCTACACCTTC.

This chain uses TRBV24-1 with TRBJ2-1; 8 bases line up with TRBD2. Trimming at V came to 7 bases and at J to 3 bases, leaving 7 bases not matched to a gene. The CDR3 is 15 residues long. In germline, CDR1 is KGHDR, CDR2 SFDVKD. DNA for the CDR3: TGTGCCACCAGCCCCCCGGGACTAGACTACAATGAGCAGTTCTTC. Its translation: CATSPPGLDYNEQFF.

The genes are TRBV5-1 and TRBJ2-2, with 9 nucleotides matching TRBD1. Germline CDR1 reads SGHRS; CDR2 reads YFSETQ. This CDR3 comprises 15 residues. After removal of 4 bases from V and 6 bases from J, the junction contained 7 bases not matched to a gene. The CDR3 nucleotides are TGCGCCAGCAGCATGGACAGGGGAAGCGCCGGGGAGCTGTTTTTT. Amino acids: CASSMDRGSAGELFF.

The V call is TRBV2, the J call TRBJ1-5; D remains ambiguous. Per the germline V gene, CDR1 is SNHLY and CDR2 is FYNNEI. The CDR3 consists of 13 residues. The V end lost 6 bases, the J end lost 0 bases, and 6 bases lay between the germline ends. This CDR3 reads CASRSYSNQPQHF. The CDR3 nucleotides are TGTGCCAGCAGATCATATAGCAATCAGCCCCAGCATTTT.

The J gene is TRBJ2-2, the V gene TRBV29-1, with a possible D match to TRBD2 (6 bases). This CDR3 region has 18 residues. In germline, CDR1 is SQVTM, CDR2 ANQGSEA. The V end was cut by 0 bases, the J end by 2 bases, with 19 bases between. CDR3 sequence reads: CSVEDLGVIGGNTGELFF. CDR3 coding DNA: TGCAGCGTTGAAGATCTCGGGGTTATCGGGGGAAACACCGGGGAGCTGTTTTTT.

The chain carries TRBV6-5 and TRBJ1-2; TRBD1 might be the D (5 bases). The CDR3 is made up of 13 amino acids. Germline CDR1 MNHEY, CDR2 SVGAGI. Trimming removed 1 base from V and 8 bases from J, with 11 bases in between. CDR3 protein: CASSYLDSRGYTF. CDR3 DNA: TGTGCCAGCAGTTACTTAGACAGTAGGGGCTACACCTTC.

V and J are TRBV2 and TRBJ2-7; D is possibly TRBD2 (6 bases). V dropped 3 bases and J dropped 4 bases, with 13 bases sitting between them. CDR1 and CDR2 (germline): SNHLY, FYNNEI. CDR3 size: 14 residues. CDR3 protein: CASSELGGTYEQYF. The CDR3 DNA reads as TGTGCCAGCAGTGAGTTGGGGGGAACATACGAGCAGTACTTC.

The CDR3 here is CASSPEMGEQFF. DNA of the CDR3: TGTGCCAGCTCACCCGAGATGGGGGAGCAGTTCTTC. The chain carries TRBV18 and TRBJ2-1; no definite D call. Between the trimmed V and J ends, which lost 3 bases and 10 bases, there was a span of 10 bases. The CDR3 consists of 12 residues. Germline lookup yields CDR1 KGHSH and CDR2 LQKENI.

The chain links TRBV27 to TRBJ1-1; 7 bases align to TRBD1. Germline assignment: CDR1 MNHEY and CDR2 SMNVEV (reference sequence). This CDR3 has 15 amino acids. Trimming removed 5 bases from V and 3 bases from J; junction bases left unmatched: 9. As DNA, the CDR3 is TGTGCCAGCAGTCCCAGGGGGGGACGGGACACTGAAGCTTTCTTT. It specifies CASSPRGGRDTEAFF.

This rearrangement joins TRBV12-3 or TRBV12-4 to TRBJ2-7; D remains unclear. The CDR3 covers 13 residues. Trimming pared 0 bases from V and 1 base from J, leaving 4 bases between. CDR3 region: CASSLAESYEQYF. The CDR3 region has the DNA TGTGCCAGCAGTTTAGCGGAGTCCTACGAGCAGTACTTC.

This clone was recorded once. The chain couples TRBV12-3 or TRBV12-4 to TRBJ1-5; tentatively, D is TRBD1 (6 bases). The CDR3 spans 12 residues. V lost 5 bases, J lost 11 bases, and 13 bases lay in between. CDR3 sequence reads: CASSQTGRTQHF. CDR3 DNA: TGTGCCAGCAGTCAGACAGGACGGACCCAGCATTTT.

The DNA of the CDR3 is TGTGCCAGCAGTTCCCGCTTTCGGGACAGGCAGTCAAATGGCTACACCTTC. Amino acids: CASSSRFRDRQSNGYTF. The V call is TRBV6-2 or TRBV6-3, the J call TRBJ1-2, with TRBD1 identical over 8 bases. Germline CDR1 and CDR2: MNHEY and SVGEGT. V shed 4 bases and J 6 bases; nucleotides not matched to a gene: 16. CDR3 size: 17 residues.

This clone was picked up one time. The chain carries TRBV3-1 (or the pseudogene TRBV3-2) and TRBJ1-1; a weak D match, TRBD1 (5 bases). V was trimmed by 3 bases and J by 4 bases, leaving 15 bases between them. The germline V gene encodes CDR1 LGHDT and CDR2 YNNKEL (reference sequence). The CDR3 runs to 15 residues. For the CDR3, the DNA is TGTGCCAGCAGCCAGGCGGGGGTAAGTGGCACTGAAGCTTTCTTT. It codes for CASSQAGVSGTEAFF.

The chain links TRBV7-9 to TRBJ2-7; the D gene is possibly TRBD1 (6 bases). This CDR3 spans 11 amino acids. V lost 10 bases and J lost 6, with 13 bases in between. Germline V gene data show CDR1 as SEHNR and CDR2 as FQNEAQ (reference sequence). CDR3 residues: CAIGQGLEQYF. CDR3 coding DNA: TGTGCCATCGGGCAGGGGCTCGAGCAGTACTTC. The full variable domain, in which reference TRBV7-9 and TRBJ2-7 provide the parts outside the CDR3, is DTGVSQNPRHKITKRGQNVTFRCDPISEHNRLYWYRQTLGQGPEFLTYFQNEAQLEKSRLLSDRFSAERPKGSFSTLEIQRTEQGDSAMYLCAIGQGLEQYFGPGTRLTVT.

V and J are TRBV7-9 and TRBJ2-1; 10 nucleotides align to TRBD2. Germline CDR1 SEHNR, CDR2 FQNEAQ (reference sequence). Trimming removed 11 bases from V and 8 bases from J; junction bases left unmatched: 9. The length of the CDR3 is 13 residues. The CDR3 bases are TGTGCCGCGGGAGCGGGAGGGTCGGATGAGCAGTTCTTC. As protein: CAAGAGGSDEQFF. Full variable domain (remainder filled in from reference TRBV7-9 and TRBJ2-1): DTGVSQNPRHKITKRGQNVTFRCDPISEHNRLYWYRQTLGQGPEFLTYFQNEAQLEKSRLLSDRFSAERPKGSFSTLEIQRTEQGDSAMYLCAAGAGGSDEQFFGPGTRLTVL.

The chain carries TRBV19 and TRBJ1-5, with 7 positions matching TRBD1. The CDR3 runs to 15 residues. V dropped 1 base and J dropped 5; count of bases not matched to a gene: 5. In germline, CDR1 is LNHDA, CDR2 SQIVND (reference sequence). CDR3 protein: CASSIGTGLYQPQHF. The DNA of the CDR3 is TGTGCCAGTAGTATAGGGACAGGCCTTTATCAGCCCCAGCATTTT.